Below, 25 T cell receptor beta chains from the same sample are listed, as sequenced in a study of T cells after yellow fever vaccination. TCRdb independently ran MiXCR on the 5' RACE reads; one entry per CDR3 protein. The table has around 310,000 distinct CDR3 sequences, roughly 9.4% seen once. This specimen was PBMCs, taken on the day of the first yellow fever vaccination. The receptors derive from a man aged 18-30 years who received the YFV17D yellow fever vaccine.

CDR3: CASRGSGGTYEQYV. The CDR3 coding sequence is TGCGCCAGCAGAGGCTCGGGGGGAACCTACGAGCAGTACGTC. This sequence joins TRBV10-2 and TRBJ2-7; 7 bases map to TRBD2. In germline, CDR1 is WSHSY, CDR2 SAAADI. Losses at the gene ends were 6 bases for V and 2 bases for J; bases not matched to a gene: 7. CDR3 length: 14 amino acids.

V is TRBV12-3 or TRBV12-4 and J is TRBJ2-1, with D maybe TRBD2 (6 bases). V lost 6 bases and J 0 bases, leaving 15 bases between the germline ends. The CDR3 runs 16 residues. The chain's CDR3 is CASRPGLTRSYNEQFF. For the CDR3, the DNA is TGTGCCAGCAGGCCGGGACTCACTCGCTCCTACAATGAGCAGTTCTTC.

This clonotype has at least ten counts. The V call is TRBV7-6, the J call TRBJ2-5, with a weak D call TRBD1 (5 bases). The V gene lost 3 bases and the J gene lost 1 base, with 9 bases spanning the gap. Germline loops: CDR1 SGHVS, CDR2 FNYEAQ. The CDR3 is made up of 14 amino acids. In DNA form, the CDR3 reads TGTGCCAGCAGCTTGACAGCGCTCCAAGAGACCCAGTACTTC. It translates to CASSLTALQETQYF. The whole variable domain, filled in from reference TRBV7-6 and TRBJ2-5, reads GAGVSQSPRYKVTKRGQDVALRCDPISGHVSLYWYRQALGQGPEFLTYFNYEAQQDKSGLPNDRFSAERPEGSISTLTIQRTEQRDSAMYRCASSLTALQETQYFGPGTRLLVL.

The chain recombines TRBV7-2 with TRBJ1-2; D not resolved. Germline CDR1 and CDR2: SGHTA and FQGNSA. The germline V and J ends were trimmed by 5 bases and 3 bases, with 10 bases remaining between them. The CDR3 consists of 13 residues. CDR3 residues: CASSPPDDYGYTF. CDR3 DNA: TGTGCCAGCAGCCCCCCAGATGACTATGGCTACACCTTC.

This clonotype was seen repeatedly, ten times or more. The chain is built from TRBV18 and TRBJ2-5, with TRBD2 matching over 8 bases. The ends lost 3 bases at V and 2 bases at J; junction bases unmatched: 2. The germline gives CDR1 KGHSH, CDR2 LQKENI. This CDR3 has 14 residues. In DNA, the CDR3 is TGTGCCAGCTCACCCGGGACTAGGCAAGAGACCCAGTACTTC. Its protein product is CASSPGTRQETQYF.

This clonotype turned up a few times. This sequence joins TRBV6-1 and TRBJ2-1, with D perhaps matching TRBD1 or TRBD2 (5 bases each). CDR1 is MNHNS, CDR2 SASEGT, per germline. The CDR3 totals 14 residues. V was shortened by 6 bases and J by 7 bases, with 16 bases between the two germline ends. The CDR3 DNA follows: TGTGCCAGCAGCACCGGGGCCTTGGGGAATGAGCAGTTCTTC. Translation gives CASSTGALGNEQFF.

The chain joins TRBV6-1 to TRBJ1-2; D not resolved. CDR1 is MNHNS, CDR2 SASEGT, per germline. V lost 6 bases and J lost 2, with 13 bases in between. This CDR3 comprises 14 residues. The CDR3 loop is CASRSPGRNYGYTF. The CDR3 DNA is TGTGCCAGCAGATCCCCCGGTCGGAACTATGGCTACACCTTC.

This clonotype was detected a few times. The chain links TRBV10-3 to TRBJ1-1; D gene ambiguous. The germline V gene encodes CDR1 ENHRY and CDR2 SYGVKD. V gave up 2 bases and J gave up 0 bases, with 7 bases separating them. The CDR3 covers 14 residues. The CDR3 loop is CAISETDMNTEAFF. CDR3 nucleotide sequence: TGTGCCATCAGTGAGACAGATATGAACACTGAAGCTTTCTTT.

This clonotype was observed at least ten times. The V gene is TRBV5-1, the J gene TRBJ2-3; a weak D match, TRBD2 (6 bases). The V gene's germline CDR1 is SGHRS and CDR2 YFSETQ. V was pared by 4 bases and J by 0 bases, with 12 bases between. The CDR3 length is 15 residues. Here the CDR3 reads CASSRPEGSTDTQYF. The CDR3 coding sequence is TGCGCCAGCAGCAGACCGGAGGGGAGCACAGATACGCAGTATTTT.

This clonotype was counted many times. The chain recombines TRBV6-1 with TRBJ2-3; 8 bases are shared with TRBD2. Trimming took 3 bases from V and 10 from J; bases not matched to a gene: 6. The length of the CDR3 is 13 residues. The germline V gene has CDR1 MNHNS and CDR2 SASEGT. CDR3 sequence: CASSDAAGAPQYF. CDR3 sequence (DNA): TGTGCCAGCAGTGATGCAGCGGGGGCCCCGCAGTATTTT.

This clonotype occurred many times. The V call is TRBV12-3 or TRBV12-4, the J call TRBJ2-1; D is uncertain. V lost 1 base to trimming and J lost 4 bases, with 2 bases between them. The CDR3 loop spans 12 amino acids. CDR3 DNA: TGTGCCAGCAGTTTAGAATACAATGAGCAGTTCTTC. This gives the protein CASSLEYNEQFF.

This clonotype was counted only a few times. The chain recombines TRBV28 with TRBJ2-3; D gene uncertain. Germline-derived CDR1 and CDR2 are MDHEN and SYDVKM. The CDR3 loop spans 16 amino acids. V was pared by 6 bases and J by 3 bases, with 19 bases between. CDR3: CASRSVGRPITDTQYF. Written as DNA, the CDR3 is TGTGCCAGCAGGTCCGTAGGGCGCCCGATAACAGATACGCAGTATTTT.

This clonotype came up many times. This chain connects TRBV18 to TRBJ2-2, with TRBD1 as a possible D gene (5 bases). The V end lost 1 base, the J end lost 1 base, and 10 bases lay between the germline ends. Per germline, CDR1 KGHSH and CDR2 LQKENI. CDR3 length equals 16 residues. This chain's CDR3 is CASSPRSQGNTGELFF. The CDR3 DNA follows: TGTGCCAGCTCACCACGTAGCCAGGGGAACACCGGGGAGCTGTTTTTT.

Details on this clonotype: The junction shows a germline mismatch at one end, possibly a read error. The CDR3 is CASSFQAVLGTESFF. In nucleotides, the CDR3 is TGTGCCAGCAGCTTTCAGGCAGTTCTGGGCACTGAATCTTTCTTT. The chain couples TRBV7-9 to TRBJ1-1; D remains ambiguous. The length of the CDR3 is 15 residues. Germline V gene sequence: CDR1 SEHNR, CDR2 FQNEAQ (reference sequence). The entire variable domain, with the rest obtained from reference TRBV7-9 and TRBJ1-1, is as follows: DTGVSQNPRHKITKRGQNVTFRCDPISEHNRLYWYRQTLGQGPEFLTYFQNEAQLEKSRLLSDRFSAERPKGSFSTLEIQRTEQGDSAMYLCASSFQAVLGTESFFGQGTRLTVV.

The chain uses TRBV25-1 and TRBJ1-4; D is unclear. This CDR3 has 13 amino acids. CDR1 is MGHDK and CDR2 is SYGVNS in the germline V gene. Trimming left V 7 bases short and J 8 bases short, with 14 bases between. The CDR3 spells CASKSSEGEKLFF. The CDR3 coding sequence is TGTGCCAGCAAATCATCAGAGGGAGAAAAACTGTTTTTT.

The chain employs TRBV6-1 and TRBJ2-3, with D possibly being TRBD1 (6 bases). This CDR3 has 15 amino acids. The V end lost 6 bases, the J end lost 1 base, and 14 bases lay between the germline ends. Germline V CDR1 and CDR2: MNHNS, SASEGT. The CDR3 loop reads CASSITGHGTDTQYF. In DNA, the CDR3 is TGTGCCAGCAGCATAACAGGGCACGGCACAGATACGCAGTATTTT.

This clonotype was counted a few times. The chain employs TRBV4-1 and TRBJ2-5; D remains unclear. The CDR3 length is 15 residues. Germline lookup yields CDR1 MGHRA and CDR2 YSYEKL. V dropped 0 bases and J dropped 0 bases, with 8 bases sitting between them. The CDR3 protein is CASSQEDADQETQYF. Written as DNA, the CDR3 is TGCGCCAGCAGCCAAGAGGACGCAGACCAAGAGACCCAGTACTTC.

The chain couples TRBV18 to TRBJ1-3, with 7 bases fitting TRBD1. CDR1 and CDR2 from the germline V gene are KGHSH and LQKENI. V shed 10 bases, J shed 4 bases, and the junction held 4 bases outside the gene matches. The CDR3 has 12 amino acids. The CDR3 region is CATGTAGNTIYF. The CDR3 nucleotides are TGTGCCACAGGGACAGCAGGAAACACCATATATTTT.

The chain is built from TRBV20-1 and TRBJ2-5, with TRBD2 identical over 10 bases. The CDR3 runs 14 residues. V dropped 6 bases and J dropped 9; count of bases not matched to a gene: 13. Germline values: CDR1 DFQATT, CDR2 SNEGSKA (reference sequence). This CDR3 is CSAIAGGRLGAQYF. CDR3 in DNA: TGCAGTGCGATAGCGGGGGGCCGGCTAGGGGCCCAGTACTTC.

Here the CDR3 reads CASSLIPGQGNSPLHF. In DNA form, the CDR3 reads TGTGCCAGCTCACTAATACCGGGACAGGGGAATTCACCCCTCCACTTT. The chain is built from TRBV18 and TRBJ1-6, with TRBD1 identical over 10 bases. The germline CDR1 and CDR2 sequences are KGHSH and LQKENI. Losses at the gene ends were 4 bases for V and 7 bases for J; bases not matched to a gene: 7. The CDR3 extends over 16 amino acids.

Ten or more counts support this clonotype. The rearrangement links TRBV7-2 to TRBJ2-1; 12 positions match TRBD2. Germline V gene sequence: CDR1 SGHTA, CDR2 FQGNSA. The ends lost 6 bases at V and 8 bases at J; junction bases unmatched: 8. This CDR3 contains 15 residues. Here the CDR3 reads CASSLAGGAGYEQFF. CDR3 sequence (DNA): TGTGCCAGCAGTCTAGCGGGGGGGGCCGGGTATGAGCAGTTCTTC.

The CDR3 bases are TGTGCCAGCAGCCTCGGGACGGACTCCTACGAGCAGTACGTC. Protein product: CASSLGTDSYEQYV. V and J are TRBV3-1 and TRBJ2-7, with D tentatively TRBD1 or TRBD2 (5 bases each). The CDR3 is 14 amino acids. V was pared by 4 bases and J by 0 bases, with 10 bases between. The germline gives CDR1 LGHDT, CDR2 YNNKEL (reference sequence).

CDR3 nucleotides: TGTGCCAGCAGCTTTCGTAACCCCACAGATACGCAGTATTTT. This codes for CASSFRNPTDTQYF. The V gene is TRBV7-2, the J gene TRBJ2-3; D unresolved. The CDR3 spans 14 residues. Per germline, CDR1 SGHTA and CDR2 FQGNSA. The germline V and J ends were trimmed by 3 bases and 2 bases, with 9 bases remaining between them.

The rearrangement joins TRBV5-1 to TRBJ2-7; no clear D. CDR1 and CDR2 from the germline V gene are SGHRS and YFSETQ. The CDR3 runs to 14 residues. Trimming left V 0 bases short and J 2 bases short, with 9 bases between. The CDR3 is CASSLVVHTYEQYF. The CDR3 coding sequence is TGCGCCAGCAGCTTGGTGGTGCATACCTACGAGCAGTACTTC.

The chain links TRBV4-1 to TRBJ2-5, with 9 bases lining up with TRBD2. The junction had 13 bases not matched to a gene; V was cut back by 4 bases and J by 4 bases. CDR3 length equals 17 residues. Germline lookup yields CDR1 MGHRA and CDR2 YSYEKL. The CDR3 is CASSPNSSGARGETQYF. The CDR3, as DNA: TGCGCCAGCAGCCCGAATTCTAGCGGGGCGAGGGGAGAGACCCAGTACTTC.